Listed here are 5 T cell receptor beta chains from one sample, sequenced in a study of cytotoxic CD8 clonotypes in ibrutinib-treated CLL. Data came from immunoSEQ multiplex PCR; TCRdb stores just in-frame clones and leaves some out. The sample carries roughly 130,000 clones, 80% to 95% recorded once. The source material was PBMCs, sampled after 12 months of ibrutinib treatment. These receptors were obtained from a human donor with chronic lymphocytic leukemia.

CDR3 sequence reads: CASSSGPEQYF. Here the CDR3 DNA reads TGTGCCAGCAGCTCTGGACCAGAGCAGTACTTC. This chain uses TRBV5-6 with TRBJ2-7; D unresolved. V lost 3 bases to trimming and J lost 7 bases, with 8 bases between them. CDR1 is SGHDT, CDR2 YYEEEE, per germline. The CDR3 is made up of 11 amino acids. Looking up the rest from reference TRBV5-6 and TRBJ2-7 gives the full variable domain: DAGVTQSPTHLIKTRGQQVTLRCSPKSGHDTVSWYQQALGQGPQFIFQYYEEEERQRGNFPDRFSGHQFPNYSSELNVNALLLGDSALYLCASSSGPEQYFGPGTRLTVT.

This chain uses TRBV6-5 with TRBJ2-7; perhaps TRBD2 as D (6 bases). V lost 10 bases, J lost 5 bases, and 18 bases lay in between. CDR1 and CDR2 from the germline V gene are MNHEY and SVGAGI. The length of the CDR3 is 13 residues. The DNA for the CDR3 is TGTGCCACCGCAACGGGGGACCGCGACGAGCAGTACTTC. It translates to CATATGDRDEQYF.

The CDR3 region is CASSSTGTGGYEQYF. The CDR3, as DNA: TGTGCCAGCAGTTCCACCGGGACAGGGGGTTACGAGCAGTACTTC. This sequence joins TRBV6-6 and TRBJ2-7; 11 positions agree with TRBD1. The CDR3 extends over 15 amino acids. Germline CDR1 reads MNHNY; CDR2 reads SVGAGI (reference sequence). V lost 4 bases and J lost 4; bases outside the gene matches: 6.

The chain combines TRBV2 with TRBJ2-1, with TRBD2 matching 13 bases. This CDR3 is 14 amino acids long. Trimming cost V 8 bases and J 6 bases; bases outside gene matches: 4. Germline values: CDR1 SNHLY, CDR2 FYNNEI. CDR3 region: CASPWTSGSNEQFF. CDR3 DNA sequence: TGTGCCAGCCCATGGACTAGCGGGAGCAATGAGCAGTTCTTC.

This clone was detected once. The rearrangement uses TRBV5-1 and TRBJ2-7, with D perhaps TRBD1 (6 bases). In germline, CDR1 is SGHRS, CDR2 YFSETQ. CDR3 size: 16 residues. V was clipped by 4 bases and J by 1 base, with 18 bases between them. The CDR3 sequence: CASSASHTGNSYEQYF. In nucleotides, the CDR3 is TGCGCCAGCAGCGCCTCGCATACAGGGAATTCCTACGAGCAGTACTTC.